This entry lists 8 T cell receptor beta chains sequenced from one sample in a study of CD8+ T cells in alopecia areata. After isolation, RNA underwent reverse transcription to generate cDNA as the sequencing template. The data were produced by immunoSEQ multiplex PCR, yet TCRdb's version contains in-frame clones alone and is incomplete. In the table there are 150,000 to 200,000 clones, 45% to 75% of which are singletons. Documented treatment: oral pan-JAK inhibitor, 5-10 mg twice daily. The source was CD4+ T cells sorted from blood, collected at week 4, from a patient treated with tofacitinib. The receptors derive from a human donor with alopecia areata.

The chain couples TRBV25-1 to TRBJ1-2; 10 bases match TRBD1. Germline V lookup: CDR1 MGHDK, CDR2 SYGVNS. Trimming removed 3 bases from V and 7 bases from J; junction bases left unmatched: 8. The CDR3 spans 15 residues. CDR3 nucleotides: TGTGCCAGCAGTGATGCCGGGACAGGGGATGGTGGCTACACCTTC. Translated: CASSDAGTGDGGYTF.

This clone was counted only a few times. The rearrangement joins TRBV5-6 to TRBJ2-5; 11 bases fit TRBD2. The CDR3 has 14 amino acids. The V gene's germline CDR1 is SGHDT and CDR2 YYEEEE. Germline trimming cut 4 bases from V and 7 bases from J; bases unmatched to any gene: 6. CDR3 loop: CASSVGLAEATQYF. Written as DNA, the CDR3 is TGTGCCAGCAGCGTGGGACTAGCGGAAGCGACCCAGTACTTC.

The chain carries TRBV25-1 and TRBJ2-2, with D possibly TRBD1 on 5 matching bases. The V gene's germline CDR1 is MGHDK and CDR2 SYGVNS. The CDR3 length is 13 residues. V was pared by 6 bases and J by 2 bases, with 7 bases between. CDR3 sequence: CASSRANTGELFF. The CDR3 coding sequence is TGTGCCAGCAGCAGGGCTAACACCGGGGAGCTGTTTTTT.

The chain recombines TRBV6-5 with TRBJ2-5; D not resolved. The CDR3 length is 13 residues. Germline CDR1 is MNHEY and CDR2 is SVGAGI. Trimming shortened V by 7 bases and J by 4 bases, and 13 bases separated the two germline ends. The CDR3: CASTPAGLETQYF. The CDR3 nucleotides are TGTGCCAGCACCCCGGCTGGGCTAGAGACCCAGTACTTC.

V and J are TRBV5-1 and TRBJ1-1; unclear D gene. This CDR3 comprises 14 residues. V was shortened by 2 bases and J by 2 bases, with 10 bases between the two germline ends. CDR1 and CDR2 from the germline V gene are SGHRS and YFSETQ. In DNA form, the CDR3 reads TGCGCCAGCAGCTTTTCGTCCACCAACACTGAAGCTTTCTTT. It specifies CASSFSSTNTEAFF.

V gene TRBV6-5 combines with J gene TRBJ1-5, with D perhaps matching TRBD1 (5 bases). Germline V gene data show CDR1 as MNHEY and CDR2 as SVGAGI. This CDR3 comprises 15 residues. V was trimmed by 2 bases and J by 6 bases, leaving 14 bases between them. Written as DNA, the CDR3 is TGTGCCAGCAGTTACCCCGGGACCCGGGCTCAGCCCCAGCATTTT. Translated, it gives CASSYPGTRAQPQHF.

This clone was detected a few times. The V call is TRBV5-1, the J call TRBJ2-1; a possible D gene is TRBD1 (5 bases). V gave up 4 bases and J gave up 7 bases, with 12 bases separating them. The CDR3 has 13 amino acids. The V gene's germline CDR1 is SGHRS and CDR2 YFSETQ. CDR3 residues: CASSRQGKNEQFF. The CDR3 DNA follows: TGCGCCAGCAGCCGGCAGGGAAAGAATGAGCAGTTCTTC.

This clone was seen just once. V usage is TRBV30 and J usage is TRBJ1-5; D unresolved. V lost 0 bases, J lost 7 bases, and 10 bases lay in between. Looked up from germline, CDR1 is GTSNPN and CDR2 is SVGIG (reference sequence). The CDR3 consists of 13 residues. The CDR3 loop reads CAWSVERAQPQHF. The CDR3 DNA reads TGTGCCTGGAGTGTGGAGAGGGCCCAGCCCCAGCATTTT.